This T cell receptor (beta chain) was sequenced in a study of blood T cell repertoires in COVID-19. Turning to the study itself: There were acute and convalescent COVID-19 samples, and they came from the United States, Italy and Spain. From T cells, B-cell-depleted T cells, or PBMCs came the material, which was cDNA or gDNA.

Losses at the gene ends were 6 bases for V and 4 bases for J; bases not matched to a gene: 22. The CDR3 sequence is 19 residues long. Germline assignment: CDR1 SEHNR and CDR2 FQNEAQ (reference sequence). Produced via immunoSEQ multiplex PCR; TCRdb's table is partial and in-frame only. The sample lists more than 150,000 clones; approximately 87% were seen once. The J gene is TRBJ1-2, the V gene TRBV7-9; 8 bases match TRBD1. This receptor was obtained from a man between 65 and 79 years old with active or convalescent COVID-19. Specimen: peripheral blood. This chain's CDR3 is CASSGTRRTGSRRGYGYTF. The CDR3, as DNA: TGTGCCAGCAGTGGGACCCGGAGGACAGGGAGCCGGCGGGGCTATGGCTACACCTTC.